Here is one T cell receptor beta chain with its context. Its antigen specificity is not known. It has no much larger one-base neighbor in the sample; base qualities were not kept. Multiplexed two-step PCR with Vbeta-specific forward primers and Jbeta-specific reverse primers was used to amplify TCRbeta CDR3 regions. Through the immunoSEQ service, the TCRbeta libraries were run on an Illumina instrument for sequencing. The study's own analysis went as follows. IMGT annotation was used to assign V, D and J genes, and synthetic CDR3 analogues were used to correct counts for multiplex PCR bias. In the immunoSEQ Analyzer, repertoire clonality was calculated as one minus the normalized Shannon entropy. Whether a clone counted as expanded was decided by Fisher's exact test with Benjamini-Hochberg false discovery rate control and a two-tailed cutoff of P<0.01. What TCRdb holds here is the immuneACCESS table cut down to in-frame rearrangements. Part of the clones is not present; checked against another copy, under half of the missing clones reflect an unresolved V gene, and the others are unexplained. The V and J calls and clone size were taken over from that table, and D and trimming were inferred from the DNA. Present in this sample are roughly 34,000 clones, around nine tenths of which were seen just once. The top ten constitute 0.055% to 0.08% of the sample.

Trimming accounts for 0 bases at V and 11 bases at J, while the number of junction bases matched to no gene is 6. The germline V gene sets CDR1 to SGDLS and CDR2 to YYNGEE. From cysteine to phenylalanine, the CDR3 is 14 amino acids long. The only DNA kept is the CDR3, 42 bases in frame from the first base. FACS was used to sort CD4+ or CD8+ cells into naive T cells, defined as CD45RA+, and memory T cells, defined as CD45RO+. T cells for TCR sequencing came from a couple of healthy control subjects. Sorted T cell subsets that were not stimulated were used as baseline controls for the mixed lymphocyte reactions. The Qiagen DNeasy Blood & Tissue Kit was used for extraction of genomic DNA. These data come from a study of regulatory dendritic cells for organ transplantation (dated by TCRdb to 2016 to 2017). A note on the overall study: The TCRbeta repertoires of sorted naive and memory CD4+ and CD8+ T cells were sequenced before and after allostimulation with regulatory or mature dendritic cells. Results and caveats for the whole study, not just this receptor: In both subjects, allostimulation led to expansion of memory CD8+ clones, though the expansion induced by regulatory dendritic cells appeared to be more limited than that induced by mature dendritic cells. Highly diverse repertoires were observed in naive CD4+ and CD8+ T cells, whereas lower diversity was observed in memory cells, and the most oligoclonal repertoires were found in memory CD8+ cells. The authors pointed out considerable heterogeneity between individuals in the alloreactive memory CD8+ T cell pool, and only a couple of subjects were sequenced. Among the resting subsets, the most alloreactive TCR clonotypes were found in memory CD8+ T cells.

The TCR sequence derives from a human donor in good health. Source material: naive CD4+ T cells from blood. The cell subset or site label, as the study defines it: CD45RA+ naive T cells. Here the chain combines TRBV9 and TRBJ2-2; the junction holds 8 bases that match TRBD2. The DNA sequence is TGTGCCAGCAGCGTAGAAGCGGGGGTCAATGAGCTGTTTTTT. This sequence encodes CASSVEAGVNELFF.